This TCR beta chain was identified during a study of T cell responses to AZD1222 COVID-19 vaccine. The study, taken as a whole, reports: A reported finding is that nearly half of spike-specific TCRs target unmutated variant regions.

Losses at the gene ends were 0 bases for V and 3 bases for J; bases not matched to a gene: 14. Per germline, CDR1 LNHDA and CDR2 SQIVND (reference sequence). The length of the CDR3 is 19 residues. Sequencing used immunoSEQ multiplex PCR; TCRdb keeps in-frame clones, though not all of them. The table lists more than 140,000 clones, about 91% of them singletons, with under 2.5% in the top ten. As regards this clone: Its specificity is unknown.

J is TRBJ1-1 and V is TRBV19; 9 bases are shared with TRBD1. This material consisted of peripheral blood, taken on day 0 of AZD1222 vaccination. The TCR sequence derives from an adult in good health. The CDR3 loop is CASSIDLGDRVLRDTEAFF. CDR3 coding DNA: TGTGCCAGTAGTATAGATCTAGGGGACAGGGTGCTAAGAGACACTGAAGCTTTCTTT.